The 10 T cell receptor beta chains in this list originate from one sample, sequenced in a study of shared clonotypes between healthy human individuals (dated by TCRdb to 2019 to 2021). Receptor amplification or capture employed the immunoSEQ multiplex PCR assay. Held by TCRdb, this immuneACCESS table contains in-frame sequences only and omits some clones. Under half of the omission traces to an unresolved V gene where checked; the cause of the rest is unknown. The sample yields about 2.4 million clones; approximately 94% were counted once. The ten biggest clones cover roughly 0.13% of the sample. Sample: naive CD4+ T cells sorted from blood. Interpreted using the paper, the cell subset or site label stands for: CD45RA+ positively selected. The origin of the receptors is a man aged 18 to 30 in good health.

This sequence joins TRBV5-4 and TRBJ2-1, with 11 bases aligning to TRBD2. V trimming: 0 bases; J trimming: 9 bases; junction bases outside the gene matches: 11. CDR1 and CDR2 from the germline V gene are SGHNT and YYREEE (reference sequence). The CDR3 contains 17 residues. Here the CDR3 reads CASSLAGGSGRAGEQFF. CDR3 nucleotide sequence: TGTGCCAGCAGCTTGGCCGGGGGTAGCGGGAGGGCCGGTGAGCAGTTCTTC. Variable domain in full (rest from reference TRBV5-4 and TRBJ2-1): ETGVTQSPTHLIKTRGQQVTLRCSSQSGHNTVSWYQQALGQGPQFIFQYYREEENGRGNFPPRFSGLQFPNYSSELNVNALELDDSALYLCASSLAGGSGRAGEQFFGPGTRLTVL.

The gene calls are TRBV6-5 and TRBJ2-7; TRBD1 matches at 9 bases. The CDR3 is 14 residues long. After removal of 5 bases from V and 6 bases from J, the junction contained 8 bases not matched to a gene. Germline V lookup: CDR1 MNHEY, CDR2 SVGAGI. The CDR3 coding sequence is TGTGCCAGCAGTCAGGGACAGGGAAGTTCCGAGCAGTACTTC. Translation: CASSQGQGSSEQYF.

The chain has TRBV19 and TRBJ1-6; D unresolved. Germline assignment: CDR1 LNHDA and CDR2 SQIVND (reference sequence). Trimming cost V 1 base and J 6 bases, with 10 bases left between them. There are 15 residues in the CDR3. CDR3 amino acids: CASSIVEFGNSPLHF. CDR3 coding DNA: TGTGCCAGTAGTATAGTGGAGTTTGGTAATTCACCCCTCCACTTT.

This CDR3 reads CASSLDPGNSGANVLTF. The CDR3 DNA reads TGTGCCAGCAGCTTAGATCCAGGAAACTCTGGGGCCAACGTCCTGACTTTC. The rearrangement uses TRBV11-2 and TRBJ2-6; no clear D gene. CDR1 and CDR2 from the germline V gene are SGHAT and FQNNGV. Trimming took off 0 bases at V and 0 bases at J, with 9 bases between the two ends. This CDR3 has 17 residues.

On this clone: This sample also contains other DNA sequences that code for the same CDR3. The V and J genes are TRBV5-5 and TRBJ1-2; 7 nucleotides agree with TRBD1. The CDR3 runs to 12 residues. V shed 3 bases and J 5 bases; nucleotides not matched to a gene: 1. Germline-derived CDR1 and CDR2 are SGHKS and YYEKEE (reference sequence). CDR3 nucleotide sequence: TGTGCCAGCAGCTCGACAGGGTATGGCTACACCTTC. Protein: CASSSTGYGYTF.

A few counts support this clone. This rearrangement joins TRBV10-3 to TRBJ2-7; perhaps TRBD2 as D (6 bases). This CDR3 has 14 amino acids. V was trimmed by 4 bases and J by 6 bases, leaving 16 bases between them. Per germline, CDR1 ENHRY and CDR2 SYGVKD. The CDR3 here is CAISASGTGGEQYF. As DNA, the CDR3 is TGTGCCATCAGTGCTTCAGGGACTGGAGGCGAGCAGTACTTC.

The count of this clone is one. The V call is TRBV6-6, the J call TRBJ2-7; D perhaps matches TRBD2 (6 bases). From germline, CDR1 is MNHNY and CDR2 SVGAGI (reference sequence). V dropped 0 bases and J dropped 1 base, with 10 bases sitting between them. The CDR3 covers 15 residues. CDR3 nucleotides: TGTGCCAGCAGTTACTCGGGACTGGGATCCTACGAGCAGTACTTC. As protein: CASSYSGLGSYEQYF.

V gene TRBV27 combines with J gene TRBJ1-4, with 9 bases identical to TRBD1. CDR1 is MNHEY and CDR2 is SMNVEV in the germline V gene (reference sequence). The CDR3 has 16 amino acids. Trimming cost V 3 bases and J 5 bases; bases outside gene matches: 7. CDR3 in amino acids: CASSFSGTGRNEKLFF. Written as DNA, the CDR3 is TGTGCCAGCAGTTTCTCCGGGACAGGGCGGAATGAAAAACTGTTTTTT.

This CDR3 is CAWGTGLGNTIYF. The CDR3 DNA follows: TGTGCCTGGGGGACAGGCCTCGGAAACACCATATATTTT. V gene TRBV30 combines with J gene TRBJ1-3; 8 nucleotides agree with TRBD1. V shed 5 bases, J shed 4 bases, and the junction held 4 bases outside the gene matches. CDR1 GTSNPN and CDR2 SVGIG come from the germline V gene (reference sequence). The CDR3 contains 13 residues. Filled out from reference TRBV30 and TRBJ1-3, the complete variable domain reads SQTIHQWPATLVQPVGSPLSLECTVEGTSNPNLYWYRQAAGRGLQLLFYSVGIGQISSEVPQNLSASRPQDRQFILSSKKLLLSDSGFYLCAWGTGLGNTIYFGEGSWLTVV.

The chain recombines TRBV10-2 with TRBJ2-2; D not certain. Per germline, CDR1 WSHSY and CDR2 SAAADI. Between the trimmed V and J ends, which lost 0 bases and 6 bases, there was a span of 8 bases. This CDR3 region has 14 residues. As DNA, the CDR3 is TGCGCCAGCAGTGAGTCTGGGGTCTCCGGGGAGCTGTTTTTT. Its protein is CASSESGVSGELFF.